This TCR beta chain came from a study of Tregs in tolerant kidney transplant recipients. Regarding the study as a whole: Biological reproducibility was not directly addressed in this study. Expanding Tregs on activated donor B cells appeared to best identify donor-specific TCRbeta clones.

On this clone itself: What it recognizes is unknown.

Germline assignment: CDR1 MNHEY and CDR2 SMNVEV (reference sequence). This CDR3 comprises 16 residues. Trimming at V came to 10 bases and at J to 4 bases, leaving 16 bases not matched to a gene. TCRdb's table, derived via immunoSEQ multiplex PCR, lists solely in-frame clones and lacks some. The profile shows approximately 260,000 clones, about four fifths of them singletons. Unstimulated regulatory T cells (CD4+CD25+CD127-), CD4+CD25- non-regulatory cells, CD4 and CD8 cells were FACS-sorted from thawed PBMCs. The receptor was derived from a human donor in good health. The sample consisted of CD4+ T cells from blood. The chain joins TRBV27 to TRBJ2-1, with 7 bases aligning to TRBD2. CDR3 sequence (DNA): TGTGCCACCACGAGGGATGTAGCGGGCCCATACAATGAGCAGTTCTTC. Translated, it gives CATTRDVAGPYNEQFF.